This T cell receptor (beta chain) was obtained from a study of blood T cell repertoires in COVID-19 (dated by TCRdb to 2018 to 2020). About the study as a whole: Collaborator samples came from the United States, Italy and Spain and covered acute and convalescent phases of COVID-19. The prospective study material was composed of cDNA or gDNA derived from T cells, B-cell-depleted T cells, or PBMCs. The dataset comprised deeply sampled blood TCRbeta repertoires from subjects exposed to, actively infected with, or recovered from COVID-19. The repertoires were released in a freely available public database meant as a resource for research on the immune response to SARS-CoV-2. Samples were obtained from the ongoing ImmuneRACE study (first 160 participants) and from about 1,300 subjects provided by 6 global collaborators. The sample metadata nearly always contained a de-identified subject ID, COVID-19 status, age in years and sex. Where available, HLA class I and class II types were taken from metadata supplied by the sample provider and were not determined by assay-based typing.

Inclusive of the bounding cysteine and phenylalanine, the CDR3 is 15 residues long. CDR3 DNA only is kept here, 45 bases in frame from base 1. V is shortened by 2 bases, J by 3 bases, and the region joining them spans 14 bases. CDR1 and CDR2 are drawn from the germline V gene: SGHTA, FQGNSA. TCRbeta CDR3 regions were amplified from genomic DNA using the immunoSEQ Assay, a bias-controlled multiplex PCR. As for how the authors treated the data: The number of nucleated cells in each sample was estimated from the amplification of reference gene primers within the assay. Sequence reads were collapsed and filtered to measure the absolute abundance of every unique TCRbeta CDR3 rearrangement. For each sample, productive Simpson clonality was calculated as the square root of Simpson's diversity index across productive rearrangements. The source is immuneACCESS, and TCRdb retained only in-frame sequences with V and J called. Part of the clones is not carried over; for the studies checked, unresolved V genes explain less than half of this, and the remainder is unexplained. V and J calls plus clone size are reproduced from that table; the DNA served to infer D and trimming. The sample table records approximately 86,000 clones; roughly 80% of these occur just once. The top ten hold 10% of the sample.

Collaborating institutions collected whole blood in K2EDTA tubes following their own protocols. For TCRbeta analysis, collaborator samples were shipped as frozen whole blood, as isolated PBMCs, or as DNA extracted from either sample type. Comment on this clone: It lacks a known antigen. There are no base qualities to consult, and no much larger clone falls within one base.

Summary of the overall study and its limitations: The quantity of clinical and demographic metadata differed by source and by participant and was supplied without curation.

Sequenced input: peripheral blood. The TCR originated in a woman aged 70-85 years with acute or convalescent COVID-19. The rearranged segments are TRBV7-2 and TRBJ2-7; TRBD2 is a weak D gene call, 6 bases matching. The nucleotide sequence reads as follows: TGTGCCAGCAGCTTAATTTGGACGGGGGACTACGAGCAGTACTTC. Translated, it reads CASSLIWTGDYEQYF.